The present entry profiles one T cell receptor beta chain with its context. Antigen: not known. The data were taken from a study of response to subunit inactivated influenza vaccine. Study-wide findings and caveats: New T cells are recruited in small numbers by each seasonal influenza vaccination, according to the authors' suggestion.

TCRdb called the RT-PCR reads again in MiXCR, with one record for every CDR3 protein. The sample lists around 750,000 distinct CDR3 sequences, roughly 20% occurring once. The CDR3 has 15 residues. The ends were cut back, 3 bases at V and 7 bases at J, with 13 bases in the middle. The chain carries TRBV12-3 or TRBV12-4 and TRBJ1-6; a possible D gene is TRBD1 (5 bases). Here the sequenced sample was PBMCs from blood, taken 4 to 6 days after vaccination. The TCR was taken from a man aged 45-65 years who received an inactivated influenza vaccine. The CDR3 spells CASSLSGAENSPLHF. The CDR3 coding sequence is TGTGCCAGCAGTTTGTCCGGGGCAGAGAATTCACCCCTCCACTTT.